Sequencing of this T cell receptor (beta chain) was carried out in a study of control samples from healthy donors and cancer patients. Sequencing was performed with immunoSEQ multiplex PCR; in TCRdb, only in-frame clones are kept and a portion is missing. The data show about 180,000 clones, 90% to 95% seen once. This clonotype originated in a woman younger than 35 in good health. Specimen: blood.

CDR3 residues: CASSLNRGTEAFF. CDR3 coding DNA: TGTGCCAGCAGTCTAAACAGGGGCACTGAAGCTTTCTTT. The V gene is TRBV12-3 or TRBV12-4, the J gene TRBJ1-1, with TRBD1 identical over 7 bases. Trimming cost V 5 bases and J 4 bases; bases outside gene matches: 4. The length of the CDR3 is 13 residues.